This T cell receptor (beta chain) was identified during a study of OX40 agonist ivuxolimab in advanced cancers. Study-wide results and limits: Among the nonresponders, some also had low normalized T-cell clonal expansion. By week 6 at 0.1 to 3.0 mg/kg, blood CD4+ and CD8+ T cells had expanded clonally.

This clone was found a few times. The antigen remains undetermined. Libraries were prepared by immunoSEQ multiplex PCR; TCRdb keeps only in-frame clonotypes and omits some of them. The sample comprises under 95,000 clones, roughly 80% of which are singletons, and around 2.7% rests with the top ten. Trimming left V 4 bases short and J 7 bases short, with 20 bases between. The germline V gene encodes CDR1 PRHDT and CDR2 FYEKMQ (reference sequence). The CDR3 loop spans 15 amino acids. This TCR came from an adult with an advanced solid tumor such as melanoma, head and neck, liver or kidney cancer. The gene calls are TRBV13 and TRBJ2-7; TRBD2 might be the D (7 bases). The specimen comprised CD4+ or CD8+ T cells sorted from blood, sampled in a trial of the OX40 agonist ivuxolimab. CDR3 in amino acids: CASSSEGGGTEEQYF. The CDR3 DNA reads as TGTGCCAGCAGCTCCGAAGGGGGGGGGACTGAGGAGCAGTACTTC.